This T cell receptor beta chain was captured by sequencing in a study of cytomegalovirus exposure and HLA in healthy donors. This clone was counted only a few times. Unmatched junction bases numbered 7, after V lost 4 bases and J lost 5 bases. Germline CDR1 is SGDLS and CDR2 is YYNGEE. This CDR3 is 14 amino acids long. PCR was performed using 60 Vbeta and 13 Jbeta primers. TCRdb keeps only in-frame clones here, not all; method: immunoSEQ multiplex PCR. The sample has approximately 120,000 clones; 76% are singletons. The sequenced material came from PBMCs. V gene TRBV9 combines with J gene TRBJ1-2; 8 bases are a match to TRBD1. This receptor was taken from a middle-aged man in good health and CMV-seronegative. This CDR3 reads CASSTQTGVYGYTF. In DNA, the CDR3 is TGTGCCAGCAGCACCCAGACAGGGGTTTATGGCTACACCTTC.